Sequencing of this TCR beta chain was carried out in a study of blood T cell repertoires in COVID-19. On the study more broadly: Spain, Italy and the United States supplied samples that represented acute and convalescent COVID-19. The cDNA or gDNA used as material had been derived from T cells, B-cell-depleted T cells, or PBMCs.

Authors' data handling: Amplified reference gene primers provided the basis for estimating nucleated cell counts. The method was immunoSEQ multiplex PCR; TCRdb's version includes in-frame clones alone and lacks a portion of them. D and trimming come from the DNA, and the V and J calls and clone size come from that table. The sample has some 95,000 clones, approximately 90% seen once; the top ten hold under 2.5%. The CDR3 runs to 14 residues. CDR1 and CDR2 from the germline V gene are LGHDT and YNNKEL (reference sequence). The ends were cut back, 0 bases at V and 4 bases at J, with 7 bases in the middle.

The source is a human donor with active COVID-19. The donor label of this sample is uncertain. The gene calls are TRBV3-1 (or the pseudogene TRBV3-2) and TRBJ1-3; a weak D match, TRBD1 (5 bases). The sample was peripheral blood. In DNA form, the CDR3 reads TGTGCCAGCAGCCAAGACAGGGAAGGAAACACCATATATTTT. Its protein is CASSQDREGNTIYF.